This entry features one T cell receptor beta chain sequence. Per the original data handling: Scientists estimated how many nucleated cells there were by amplifying reference gene primers. The assay was immunoSEQ multiplex PCR, and TCRdb's table has in-frame clones only and misses some. That table supplies the V and J calls and clone size; D and trimming were determined from the DNA. Of 300,000 to 350,000 clones listed, around 90% are singletons. This sample is part of a study of blood T cell repertoires in COVID-19. Whole-study context: Sources were T cells, B-cell-depleted T cells, or PBMCs; the material itself was cDNA or gDNA.

V dropped 5 bases and J dropped 10; count of bases not matched to a gene: 10. The CDR3 has 15 residues. CDR1 and CDR2 (germline): MDHEN, SYDVKM. The rearrangement links TRBV28 to TRBJ1-6; 8 bases are shared with TRBD1. This sequence originates from a man between 18 and 35 years old with active or convalescent COVID-19. Sequencing was done on a sample of peripheral blood. The CDR3 sequence is CASSPRTGLTSPLHF. Written as DNA, the CDR3 is TGTGCCAGCAGTCCCCGGACAGGGTTGACCTCACCCCTCCACTTT.